Shown below are 22 T cell receptor beta chains from a single sample sequenced in a study of cytomegalovirus exposure and HLA in healthy donors. Generated by immunoSEQ multiplex PCR, the TCRdb table keeps only in-frame clones and is missing some. The sample contains approximately 44,000 clones, 88% of which appear only once. The sequencing input was PBMCs. Receptors originate from a woman under 40 in good health and CMV-seronegative.

The gene calls are TRBV28 and TRBJ2-7, with 12 bases that match TRBD1. Germline CDR1 MDHEN, CDR2 SYDVKM. J lost 4 bases, V lost 5 bases, and 3 bases had no gene match. The CDR3 consists of 14 residues. As DNA, the CDR3 is TGTGCCAGCAGTGGGACAGGGGGCATGTACGAGCAGTACTTC. Protein product: CASSGTGGMYEQYF.

The J gene is TRBJ2-1, the V gene TRBV27; 7 bases map to TRBD2. Germline V lookup: CDR1 MNHEY, CDR2 SMNVEV (reference sequence). J gave up 9 bases and V 5 bases, and 7 bases lay outside the gene matches. This CDR3 has 13 amino acids. DNA for the CDR3: TGTGCCAGCAGTACGGGGGAGGGCAGTGAGCAGTTCTTC. This encodes CASSTGEGSEQFF.

The chain uses TRBV4-3 and TRBJ1-5; D unclear. Germline V gene lookup returns CDR1 LGHNA and CDR2 YSLEER. The V end lost 0 bases, the J end lost 0 bases, and 12 bases lay between the germline ends. CDR3 length: 17 amino acids. CDR3 DNA sequence: TGCGCCAGCAGCCAAGATATTGGGAGGTATAGCAATCAGCCCCAGCATTTT. Translating it yields CASSQDIGRYSNQPQHF.

This rearrangement joins TRBV29-1 to TRBJ2-5; 14 bases fit TRBD2. The CDR3 extends over 15 amino acids. J gave up 4 bases and V 7 bases, and 8 bases lay outside the gene matches. CDR1 is SQVTM, CDR2 ANQGSEA, per germline. This CDR3 reads CSGGLAGALGETQYF. The CDR3 nucleotides read TGCAGCGGGGGACTAGCGGGAGCACTAGGAGAGACCCAGTACTTC.

The V call is TRBV7-9, the J call TRBJ2-1, with 8 bases fitting TRBD2. Trimming took 1 base from V and 6 from J; bases not matched to a gene: 5. Germline V CDR1 and CDR2: SEHNR, FQNEAQ (reference sequence). This CDR3 comprises 15 residues. The CDR3 protein is CASSLGLAGRNEQFF. The CDR3 DNA is TGTGCCAGCAGCTTAGGTCTAGCGGGCCGCAATGAGCAGTTCTTC.

The V call is TRBV7-2, the J call TRBJ2-5, with 11 bases matching TRBD1. V shed 5 bases and J 4 bases; nucleotides not matched to a gene: 9. Germline V gives CDR1 SGHTA, CDR2 FQGNSA. The CDR3 is 16 residues long. CDR3 sequence (DNA): TGTGCCAGCAGCCGCTCGATGGGGACAGGGGGAGAGACCCAGTACTTC. The encoded protein is CASSRSMGTGGETQYF.

This clone was detected once. An end of the junction differs from the germline gene, which may be a read error. The genes are TRBV11-3 and TRBJ2-3; D is undetermined. Per germline, CDR1 SGHNT and CDR2 YENEEA. This CDR3 is 13 amino acids long. The CDR3 DNA reads TGCGCCAGCAGCTACACCCAAGCGGATACGCAGTATTTT. Translating gives CASSYTQADTQYF.

In DNA form, the CDR3 reads TGCAGCGCAGGACAGGGACTTAACACCGGGGAGCTGTTTTTT. This codes for CSAGQGLNTGELFF. The chain recombines TRBV29-1 with TRBJ2-2, with 8 bases that match TRBD1. This CDR3 is built from 14 residues. Germline CDR1 and CDR2: SQVTM and ANQGSEA. The ends lost 7 bases at V and 2 bases at J; junction bases unmatched: 6.

This chain links TRBV9 with TRBJ2-1, with 7 bases aligning to TRBD2. The CDR3 loop spans 14 amino acids. Trimming cost V 6 bases and J 8 bases; bases outside gene matches: 11. CDR1 and CDR2 (germline): SGDLS, YYNGEE. The CDR3 reads CASTGLDKSHEQFF. The DNA for the CDR3 is TGTGCCAGCACTGGACTAGATAAGAGCCATGAGCAGTTCTTC.

The chain couples TRBV29-1 to TRBJ1-4; 7 bases agree with TRBD1. This CDR3 spans 14 amino acids. Germline CDR1 is SQVTM and CDR2 is ANQGSEA. V gave up 4 bases and J gave up 4 bases; unmatched junction bases: 6. The chain's CDR3 is CSVVGGQFNEKLFF. The CDR3 bases are TGCAGCGTTGTCGGGGGACAGTTTAATGAAAAACTGTTTTTT.

V usage is TRBV2 and J usage is TRBJ2-7; D remains ambiguous. Germline assignment: CDR1 SNHLY and CDR2 FYNNEI. V was cut by 0 bases and J by 4 bases, with 10 bases left in between. This CDR3 has 14 amino acids. CDR3 region: CASSEAPGRYEQYF. Here the CDR3 DNA reads TGTGCCAGCAGTGAAGCTCCGGGTCGGTACGAGCAGTACTTC.

The CDR3 protein is CAISSGTSGYNEQFF. CDR3 DNA: TGTGCCATCAGCTCCGGGACTAGCGGCTACAATGAGCAGTTCTTC. This sequence joins TRBV10-3 and TRBJ2-1, with 11 bases matching TRBD2. CDR1 is ENHRY, CDR2 SYGVKD, per germline. V shed 6 bases, J shed 3 bases, and the junction held 4 bases outside the gene matches. The CDR3 has 15 residues.

The CDR3 coding sequence is TGTGCCAGCAGGCTAGAGGGACATCCATACGAGCAGTACTTC. This gives the protein CASRLEGHPYEQYF. The chain employs TRBV28 and TRBJ2-7; D possibly corresponds to TRBD1 (6 bases). V lost 6 bases and J 4 bases, leaving 16 bases between the germline ends. The CDR3 length is 14 residues. Germline CDR1 reads MDHEN; CDR2 reads SYDVKM.

CDR3 residues: CASSQEGGGSGGYTF. DNA of the CDR3: TGCGCCAGCAGCCAAGAGGGGGGGGGCTCTGGTGGCTACACCTTC. The chain joins TRBV4-1 to TRBJ1-2, with a possible D match to TRBD1 (6 bases). CDR3 size: 15 residues. The germline V gene has CDR1 MGHRA and CDR2 YSYEKL. The V gene lost 0 bases and the J gene lost 7 bases, with 15 bases spanning the gap.

This chain connects TRBV25-1 to TRBJ1-1; D remains ambiguous. The CDR3 covers 15 residues. Germline CDR1 is MGHDK and CDR2 is SYGVNS. With 1 base removed from V and 0 bases from J, the gap between germline ends came to 9 bases. CDR3 residues: CASSESPGLNTEAFF. Here the CDR3 DNA reads TGTGCCAGCAGTGAATCCCCCGGTTTGAACACTGAAGCTTTCTTT.

J is TRBJ2-5 and V is TRBV6-5; the match to TRBD2 covers 7 bases. The germline V gene encodes CDR1 MNHEY and CDR2 SVGAGI. The V segment lost 2 bases and the J segment 2 bases; nucleotides outside the gene matches: 8. The CDR3 covers 16 residues. CDR3 sequence reads: CASSYPVASGQETQYF. CDR3 in DNA: TGTGCCAGCAGTTACCCCGTCGCTAGCGGTCAAGAGACCCAGTACTTC.

The chain uses TRBV4-1 and TRBJ2-1, with a weak D call TRBD1 (6 bases). The germline V and J ends were trimmed by 2 bases and 9 bases, with 14 bases remaining between them. Germline CDR1 reads MGHRA; CDR2 reads YSYEKL. The CDR3 spans 14 residues. The CDR3 is CASSQWTQGFEQFF. DNA of the CDR3: TGCGCCAGCAGCCAATGGACGCAGGGGTTTGAGCAGTTCTTC.

This clone appeared a single time. CDR3 sequence reads: CASSIDRVYNEQFF. CDR3 nucleotides: TGTGCCAGCAGTATTGACAGGGTATACAATGAGCAGTTCTTC. The chain is built from TRBV27 and TRBJ2-1; 7 bases map to TRBD1. This CDR3 is built from 14 residues. Losses at the gene ends were 5 bases for V and 4 bases for J; bases not matched to a gene: 5. Germline values: CDR1 MNHEY, CDR2 SMNVEV (reference sequence).

The CDR3 DNA reads TGCAGCGTTGGATTGGGGGGTACTAATGAAAAACTGTTTTTT. This codes for CSVGLGGTNEKLFF. This chain uses TRBV29-1 with TRBJ1-4, with D possibly matching TRBD1 (5 bases). Germline V lookup: CDR1 SQVTM, CDR2 ANQGSEA. V gave up 4 bases and J gave up 2 bases, with 11 bases separating them. The CDR3 is made up of 14 amino acids.

The chain carries TRBV28 and TRBJ1-4; 12 bases align to TRBD1. Germline assignment: CDR1 MDHEN and CDR2 SYDVKM. The junction had 11 bases not matched to a gene; V was cut back by 4 bases and J by 8 bases. The CDR3 runs to 17 residues. The CDR3 bases are TGTGCCAGCAGTTCCGGGACAGGGGGCGCGATTAAGGAAAAACTGTTTTTT. It specifies CASSSGTGGAIKEKLFF. Full variable domain (rest looked up from reference TRBV28 and TRBJ1-4): DVKVTQSSRYLVKRTGEKVFLECVQDMDHENMFWYRQDPGLGLRLIYFSYDVKMKEKGDIPEGYSVSREKKERFSLILESASTNQTSMYLCASSSGTGGAIKEKLFFGSGTQLSVL.

This clone showed up just a few times. This chain links TRBV6-1 with TRBJ2-1, with 11 nucleotides matching TRBD2. Per germline, CDR1 MNHNS and CDR2 SASEGT. The junction had 7 bases not matched to a gene; V was cut back by 7 bases and J by 8 bases. The CDR3 length is 14 residues. The CDR3 sequence: CASTVAGGPDEQFF. The CDR3 DNA reads TGTGCCAGCACCGTAGCGGGAGGGCCCGATGAGCAGTTCTTC.

This clone was observed a handful of times. The gene calls are TRBV21-1 and TRBJ2-5; the table assigns TRBD1, which was not confirmed against the DNA. TRBV21-1 is described as a pseudogene. The CDR3 is 18 residues long. The CDR3 DNA follows: TGTGCCAGCAGCAAAGAGGTATTTACGGACAGGGGGTTAGAGACCCAGTACTTC. Its protein is CASSKEVFTDRGLETQYF.